The clone carrying this T cell receptor (beta chain) came up many times. Its matching antigen is unknown. Stated time point: patch test 1, 2 weeks after DPC sensitization. The treatment denotes: therapeutic diphenylcyclopropenone sensitization with weekly scalp DPC. The trim removed 3 bases at V and 0 bases at J, leaving 2 bases unmatched. Germline V gene lookup returns CDR1 SGHAT and CDR2 FQNNGV. This CDR3 is 15 amino acids long. The data derive from a study of human T cells and chemical hapten exposure. Study overall: Patients, largely female, had alopecia areata, totalis or universalis. TCR yield per sample varied, mainly due to pooled library volumes. General study results and limits: With DPC sensitization, TCRs exceeding 1 in 1000 frequency showed no change.

TCRdb fed the RACE reads into MiXCR, producing one record per CDR3 protein. The table has tens of thousands of distinct CDR3 sequences, 10% to 15% seen once; the top ten hold 3% to 4%. The V gene is TRBV11-2, the J gene TRBJ2-1; 7 bases match TRBD2. The receptor comes from an older woman with alopecia areata. Some clones in this sample may be carry-over from other donors' samples. Source: whole blood, taken in connection with sensitization to the hapten diphenylcyclopropenone (DPC). CDR3: CASSLGGSSYNEQFF. CDR3 coding DNA: TGTGCCAGCAGCTTGGGGGGGAGCTCCTACAATGAGCAGTTCTTC.